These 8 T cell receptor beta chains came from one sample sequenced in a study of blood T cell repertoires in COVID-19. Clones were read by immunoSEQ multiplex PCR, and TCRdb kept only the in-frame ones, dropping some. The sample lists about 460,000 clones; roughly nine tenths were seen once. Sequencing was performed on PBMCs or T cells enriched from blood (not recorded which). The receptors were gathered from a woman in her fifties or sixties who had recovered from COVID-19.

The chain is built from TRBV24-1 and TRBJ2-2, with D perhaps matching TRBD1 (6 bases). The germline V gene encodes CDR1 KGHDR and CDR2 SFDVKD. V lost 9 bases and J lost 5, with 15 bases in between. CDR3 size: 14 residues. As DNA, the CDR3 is TGTGCCACCCGCCCCCAGGGGCCTACCGGGGAGCTGTTTTTT. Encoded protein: CATRPQGPTGELFF.

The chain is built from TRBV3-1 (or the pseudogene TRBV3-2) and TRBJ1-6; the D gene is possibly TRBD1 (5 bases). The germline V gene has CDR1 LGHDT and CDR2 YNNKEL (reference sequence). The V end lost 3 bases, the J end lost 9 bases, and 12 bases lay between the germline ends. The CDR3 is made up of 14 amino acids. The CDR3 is CASSQAGPISPLHF. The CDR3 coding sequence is TGTGCCAGCAGCCAGGCAGGGCCGATTTCACCCCTCCACTTT.

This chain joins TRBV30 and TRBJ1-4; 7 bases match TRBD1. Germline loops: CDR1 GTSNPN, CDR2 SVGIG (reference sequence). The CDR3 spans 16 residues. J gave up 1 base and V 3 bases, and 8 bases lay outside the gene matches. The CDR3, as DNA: TGTGCCTGGAGCGGGGACAGTCTTCGAACTAATGAAAAACTGTTTTTT. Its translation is CAWSGDSLRTNEKLFF.

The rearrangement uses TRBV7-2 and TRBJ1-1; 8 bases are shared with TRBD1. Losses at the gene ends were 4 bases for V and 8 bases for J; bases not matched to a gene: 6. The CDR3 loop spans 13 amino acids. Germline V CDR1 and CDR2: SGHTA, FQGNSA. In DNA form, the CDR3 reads TGTGCCAGCAGCTCCAGGGGGCTAGGGGAAGCTTTCTTT. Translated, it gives CASSSRGLGEAFF.

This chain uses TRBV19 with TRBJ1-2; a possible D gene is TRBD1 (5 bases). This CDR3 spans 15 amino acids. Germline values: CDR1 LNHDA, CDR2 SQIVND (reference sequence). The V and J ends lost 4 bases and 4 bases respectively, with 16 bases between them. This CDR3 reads CASSTGREGGYGYTF. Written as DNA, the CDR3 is TGTGCCAGTAGTACCGGCAGGGAGGGTGGCTATGGCTACACCTTC.

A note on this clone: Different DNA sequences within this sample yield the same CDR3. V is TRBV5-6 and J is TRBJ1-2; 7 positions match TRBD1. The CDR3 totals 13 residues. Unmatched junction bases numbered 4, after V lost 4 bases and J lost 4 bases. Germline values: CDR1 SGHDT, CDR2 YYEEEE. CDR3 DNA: TGTGCCAGCAGCCCCGGGACAGCCTATGGCTACACCTTC. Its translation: CASSPGTAYGYTF. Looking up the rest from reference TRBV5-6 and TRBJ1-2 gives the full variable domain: DAGVTQSPTHLIKTRGQQVTLRCSPKSGHDTVSWYQQALGQGPQFIFQYYEEEERQRGNFPDRFSGHQFPNYSSELNVNALLLGDSALYLCASSPGTAYGYTFGSGTRLTVV.

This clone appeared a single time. The CDR3 protein is CASSPGGGELFF. The CDR3 nucleotides read TGCGCCAGCAGCCCGGGTGGCGGGGAGCTGTTTTTT. The chain links TRBV5-1 to TRBJ2-2; D uncertain. The CDR3 consists of 12 residues. The V and J ends lost 4 bases and 7 bases respectively, with 8 bases between them. Germline V gives CDR1 SGHRS, CDR2 YFSETQ.

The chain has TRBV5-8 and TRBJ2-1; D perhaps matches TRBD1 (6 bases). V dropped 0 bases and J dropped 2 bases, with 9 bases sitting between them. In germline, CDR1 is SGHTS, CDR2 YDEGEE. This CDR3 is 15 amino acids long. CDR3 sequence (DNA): TGTGCCAGCAGCTTGGGTGCAGGGGCCTACAATGAGCAGTTCTTC. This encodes CASSLGAGAYNEQFF.